This T cell receptor (beta chain) was retrieved from a study of T cells in Graves' hyperthyroidism and ophthalmopathy. TCR beta CDR3 sequences were amplified from RNA transcripts. The HTBI primer set was used in a first-round RT-PCR of the TCR CDR3. TCRdb called the multiplex PCR reads again in MiXCR, with one record for every CDR3 protein. The sample carries over 250,000 distinct CDR3 sequences, about 20% recorded once. This CDR3 spans 16 amino acids. Germline V CDR1 and CDR2: SEHNR, FQNEAQ (reference sequence). With 6 bases removed from V and 7 bases from J, the gap between germline ends came to 22 bases.

The sequence was obtained from a man aged 25 to 40 with Graves' ophthalmopathy. The chain has TRBV7-9 and TRBJ2-1; D is uncertain. What was sequenced was blood. CDR3 sequence (DNA): TGTGCCAGCAGGCTCGAAGGGCTGGCAATTCCAAATGAGCAGTTCTTC. Translating gives CASRLEGLAIPNEQFF.